Sequencing of this T cell receptor (beta chain) was carried out in a study of cytomegalovirus exposure and HLA in healthy donors. Vbeta (60) and Jbeta (13) primers were used in the PCR. Sequencing was performed with immunoSEQ multiplex PCR; in TCRdb, only in-frame clones are kept and a portion is missing. The table lists about 110,000 clones, nearly 80% of them singletons. The germline V gene has CDR1 GTSNPN and CDR2 SVGIG (reference sequence). V was clipped by 0 bases and J by 5 bases, with 8 bases between them. The CDR3 spans 13 residues. The sample consisted of PBMCs. The gene calls are TRBV30 and TRBJ2-1; tentatively, D is TRBD2 (6 bases). This TCR was recovered from a woman in her 30s in good health and CMV-seronegative. The DNA of the CDR3 is TGTGCCTGGAGTGTAACGGGAGACAATGAGCAGTTCTTC. Its protein is CAWSVTGDNEQFF.